This TCR beta chain was sequenced during a study of human thymus T cells. Some clones are missing from TCRdb's copy, which holds only in-frame ones; the method was immunoSEQ multiplex PCR. The table has tens of thousands of clones, 90% to 95% seen once. The CDR3 runs to 13 residues. Per the germline V gene, CDR1 is MNHEY and CDR2 is SMNVEV (reference sequence). Trimming pared 2 bases from V and 4 bases from J, leaving 8 bases between. Thymic resections from corrective heart surgery supplied the tissue. The chain uses TRBV27 and TRBJ1-1; no clear D gene. The clonotype comes from a girl under three years old with a congenital heart defect but otherwise immunologically healthy. Sequenced input: thymus tissue. In nucleotides, the CDR3 is TGTGCCAGCAGTTTAAGGGAGGGCACTGAAGCTTTCTTT. Translated: CASSLREGTEAFF.